This T cell receptor (beta chain) came from a study of T cell responses to AZD1222 COVID-19 vaccine. The germline gives CDR1 LNHDA, CDR2 SQIVND (reference sequence). With 6 bases removed from V and 8 bases from J, the gap between germline ends came to 19 bases. CDR3 length: 15 residues. Regarding the study as a whole: Nearly half of spike-specific TCRs reportedly target unmutated variant regions. No day 14 peak samples; only post-peak repertoires were characterized. Clonal diversity may have been underestimated, and the donors were mostly white British, with more females than males.

Note on this clone: What it binds is unknown.

Generated by immunoSEQ multiplex PCR, the TCRdb table keeps only in-frame clones and is missing some. Here the sample spans tens of thousands of clones, roughly 78% being singletons. The sequencing here drew on peripheral blood, taken on day 0 of AZD1222 vaccination. The chain combines TRBV19 with TRBJ1-4, with a possible D match to TRBD1 (6 bases). The sequence came from an adult in good health. The CDR3 DNA reads as TGTGCCAGTAGAGACCCCAGGGGTGATAGGGAAAAACTGTTTTTT. Its protein product is CASRDPRGDREKLFF.